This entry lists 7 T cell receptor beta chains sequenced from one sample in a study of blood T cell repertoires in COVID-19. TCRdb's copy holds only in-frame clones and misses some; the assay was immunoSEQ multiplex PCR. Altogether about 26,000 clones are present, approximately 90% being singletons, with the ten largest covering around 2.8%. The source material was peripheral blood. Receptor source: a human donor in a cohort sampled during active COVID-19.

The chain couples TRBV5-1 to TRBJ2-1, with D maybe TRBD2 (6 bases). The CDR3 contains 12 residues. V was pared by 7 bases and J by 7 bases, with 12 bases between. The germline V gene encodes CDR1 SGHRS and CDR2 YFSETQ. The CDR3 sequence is CASRTGGNEQFF. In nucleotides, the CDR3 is TGCGCCAGCCGTACCGGAGGGAATGAGCAGTTCTTC.

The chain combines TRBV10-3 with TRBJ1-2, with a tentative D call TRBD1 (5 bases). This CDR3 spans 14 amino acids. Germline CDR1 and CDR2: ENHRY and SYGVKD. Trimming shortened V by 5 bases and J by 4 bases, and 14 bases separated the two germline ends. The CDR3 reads CAISSRDSGYGYTF. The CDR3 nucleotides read TGTGCCATCAGTTCCCGGGACTCGGGCTATGGCTACACCTTC.

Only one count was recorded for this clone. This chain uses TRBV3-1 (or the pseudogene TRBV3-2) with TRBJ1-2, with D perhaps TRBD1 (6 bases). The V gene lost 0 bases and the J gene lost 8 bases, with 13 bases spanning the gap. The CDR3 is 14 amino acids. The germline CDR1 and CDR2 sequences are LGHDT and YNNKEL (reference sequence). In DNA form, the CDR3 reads TGTGCCAGCAGCCAAGATACAGGGTTGGGGGGCTACACCTTC. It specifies CASSQDTGLGGYTF.

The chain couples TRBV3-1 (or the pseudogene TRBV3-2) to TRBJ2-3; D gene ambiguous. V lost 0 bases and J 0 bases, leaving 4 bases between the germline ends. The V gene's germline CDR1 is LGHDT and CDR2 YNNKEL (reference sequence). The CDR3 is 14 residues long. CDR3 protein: CASSQDPSTDTQYF. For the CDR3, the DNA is TGTGCCAGCAGCCAAGACCCGAGCACAGATACGCAGTATTTT.

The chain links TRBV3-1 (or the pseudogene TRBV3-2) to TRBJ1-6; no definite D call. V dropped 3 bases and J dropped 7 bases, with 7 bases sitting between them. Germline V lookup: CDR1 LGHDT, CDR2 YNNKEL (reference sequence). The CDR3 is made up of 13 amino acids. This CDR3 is CASSQPGNSPLHF. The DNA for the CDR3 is TGTGCCAGCAGCCAGCCGGGGAATTCACCCCTCCACTTT.

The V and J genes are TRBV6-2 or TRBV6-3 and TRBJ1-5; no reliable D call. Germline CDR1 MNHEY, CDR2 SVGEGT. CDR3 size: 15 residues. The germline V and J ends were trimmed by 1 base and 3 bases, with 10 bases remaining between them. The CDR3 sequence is CASSYLGSFNQPQHF. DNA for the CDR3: TGTGCCAGCAGTTACTTGGGCAGCTTCAATCAGCCCCAGCATTTT.

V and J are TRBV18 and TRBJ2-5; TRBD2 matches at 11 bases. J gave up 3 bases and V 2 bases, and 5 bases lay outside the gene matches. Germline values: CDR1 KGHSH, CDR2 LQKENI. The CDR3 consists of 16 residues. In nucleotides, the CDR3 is TGTGCCAGCTCACCAAATAGCGGGAGGGCCGAAGAGACCCAGTACTTC. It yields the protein CASSPNSGRAEETQYF.